This TCR beta chain is drawn from a study of blood T cell repertoires in COVID-19. Study-level information: Spain, Italy and the United States supplied samples that represented acute and convalescent COVID-19.

V was cut by 0 bases and J by 2 bases, with 9 bases left in between. Per germline, CDR1 SGHAT and CDR2 FQDESV (reference sequence). The length of the CDR3 is 15 residues. Produced via immunoSEQ multiplex PCR; TCRdb's table is partial and in-frame only. Seen here are 200,000 or so clones, about 88% observed once, and the top ten hold around 3.1%. The specimen was peripheral blood. The chain links TRBV11-1 to TRBJ2-3, with D perhaps matching TRBD2 (6 bases). The sequence was obtained from a man in his 60s with acute or convalescent COVID-19. CDR3 sequence (DNA): TGTGCCAGCAGCTTAGCGGGGGGATACACAGATACGCAGTATTTT. Amino acid sequence: CASSLAGGYTDTQYF.